This T cell receptor beta chain was observed in a study of beta chain features in type 1 diabetes. Broader study findings: In the patient group, naive, central memory and Treg TCRB repertoires seemed more alike than in the healthy donor group. Any role of HLA type in TCRB rearrangement remained unresolved here.

Populations isolated by sorting all had purity greater than 95%. The whole isolated RNA underwent reverse transcription, so sequencing captured expressed TCRB transcripts. Measured with immunoSEQ multiplex PCR; TCRdb has only the in-frame clones, and not every one. The data show roughly 610,000 clones, with about a sixth seen just once and about 0.097% held by the top ten. With respect to this clone: The antigen is unknown.

The receptor was derived from a man aged 18 to 30 in good health. The sample consisted of naive CD4+ T cells from blood.

The CDR3 spells CSDRRGGETQYF. Here the CDR3 DNA reads TGCAGCGATAGGCGGGGAGGAGAGACCCAGTACTTC. The gene calls are TRBV29-1 and TRBJ2-5; D may be TRBD2 (6 bases). V gave up 7 bases and J gave up 4 bases, with 13 bases separating them. Germline V CDR1 and CDR2: SQVTM, ANQGSEA. CDR3 size: 12 residues.